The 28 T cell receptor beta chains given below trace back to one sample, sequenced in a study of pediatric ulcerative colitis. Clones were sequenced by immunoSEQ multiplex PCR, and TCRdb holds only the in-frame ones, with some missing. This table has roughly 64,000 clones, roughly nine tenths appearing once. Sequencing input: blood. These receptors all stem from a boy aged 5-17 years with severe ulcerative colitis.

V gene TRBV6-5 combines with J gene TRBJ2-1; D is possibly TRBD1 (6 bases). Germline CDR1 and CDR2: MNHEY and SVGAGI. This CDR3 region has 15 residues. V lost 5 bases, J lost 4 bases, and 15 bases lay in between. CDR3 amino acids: CASSLGAKGYNEQFF. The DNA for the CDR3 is TGTGCCAGCAGTCTGGGGGCCAAGGGGTACAATGAGCAGTTCTTC.

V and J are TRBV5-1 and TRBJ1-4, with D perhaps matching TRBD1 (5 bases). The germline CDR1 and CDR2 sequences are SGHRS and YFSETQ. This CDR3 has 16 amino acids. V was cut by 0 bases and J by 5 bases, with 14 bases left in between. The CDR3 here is CASSLVGGTPNEKLFF. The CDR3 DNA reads TGCGCCAGCAGCTTGGTTGGGGGTACGCCGAATGAAAAACTGTTTTTT.

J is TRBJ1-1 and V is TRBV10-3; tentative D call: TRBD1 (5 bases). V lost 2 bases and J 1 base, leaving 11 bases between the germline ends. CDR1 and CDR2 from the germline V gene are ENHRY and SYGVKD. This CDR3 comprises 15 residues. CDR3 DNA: TGTGCCATCAGTGAGCCGGGACTAAAGAACACTGAAGCTTTCTTT. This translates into CAISEPGLKNTEAFF.

DNA for the CDR3: TGTGCCAGCAGTGGGACTGGGGCCAACGTCCTGACTTTC. Its translation is CASSGTGANVLTF. The rearrangement joins TRBV2 to TRBJ2-6; D not resolved. The CDR3 loop spans 13 amino acids. V lost 4 bases to trimming and J lost 2 bases, with 3 bases between them. CDR1 and CDR2 from the germline V gene are SNHLY and FYNNEI.

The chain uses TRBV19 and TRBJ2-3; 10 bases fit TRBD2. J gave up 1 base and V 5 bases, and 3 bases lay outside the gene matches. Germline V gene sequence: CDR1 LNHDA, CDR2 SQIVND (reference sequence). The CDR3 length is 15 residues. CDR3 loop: CASSATSGGTDTQYF. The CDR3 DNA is TGTGCCAGTAGTGCAACTAGCGGGGGCACAGATACGCAGTATTTT.

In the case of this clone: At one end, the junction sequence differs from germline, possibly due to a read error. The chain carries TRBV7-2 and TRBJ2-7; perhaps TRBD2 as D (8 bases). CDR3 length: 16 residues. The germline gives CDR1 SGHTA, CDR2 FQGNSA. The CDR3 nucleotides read TGTGCCAGCAGCATAGCGGGACAGATTGGCTCCTACGAGCAGTACTTC. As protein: CASSIAGQIGSYEQYF.

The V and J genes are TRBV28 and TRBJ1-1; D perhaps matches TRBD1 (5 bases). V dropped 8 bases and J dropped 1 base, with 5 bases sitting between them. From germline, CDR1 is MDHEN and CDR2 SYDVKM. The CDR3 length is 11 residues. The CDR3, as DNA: TGTGCCAGCCAGGGGAACACTGAAGCTTTCTTT. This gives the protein CASQGNTEAFF.

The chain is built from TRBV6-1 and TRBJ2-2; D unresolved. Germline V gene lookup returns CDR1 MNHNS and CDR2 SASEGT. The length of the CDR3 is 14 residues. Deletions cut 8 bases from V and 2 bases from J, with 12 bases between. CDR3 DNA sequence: TGTGCCAGCGGAGAGAACAGTAACACCGGGGAGCTGTTTTTT. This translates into CASGENSNTGELFF.

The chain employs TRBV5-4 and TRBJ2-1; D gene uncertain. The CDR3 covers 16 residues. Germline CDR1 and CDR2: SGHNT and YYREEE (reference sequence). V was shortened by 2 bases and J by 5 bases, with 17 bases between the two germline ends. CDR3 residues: CASSFRTPNEDNEQFF. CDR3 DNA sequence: TGTGCCAGCAGCTTTAGGACCCCCAACGAGGACAATGAGCAGTTCTTC.

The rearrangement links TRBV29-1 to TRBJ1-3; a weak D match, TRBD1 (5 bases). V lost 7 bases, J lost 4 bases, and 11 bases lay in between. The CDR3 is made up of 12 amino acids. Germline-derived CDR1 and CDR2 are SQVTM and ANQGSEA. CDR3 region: CSGRVDGNTIYF. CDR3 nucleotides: TGCAGCGGCAGGGTCGACGGAAACACCATATATTTT.

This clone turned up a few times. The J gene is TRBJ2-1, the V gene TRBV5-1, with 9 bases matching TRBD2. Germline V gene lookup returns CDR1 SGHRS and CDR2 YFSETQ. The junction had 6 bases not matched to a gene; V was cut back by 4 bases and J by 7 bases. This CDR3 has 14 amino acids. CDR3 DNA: TGCGCCAGCAGCACGGGACTAGCTGCGAATGAGCAGTTCTTC. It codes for CASSTGLAANEQFF. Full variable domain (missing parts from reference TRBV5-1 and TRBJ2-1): KAGVTQTPRYLIKTRGQQVTLSCSPISGHRSVSWYQQTPGQGLQFLFEYFSETQRNKGNFPGRFSGRQFSNSRSEMNVSTLELGDSALYLCASSTGLAANEQFFGPGTRLTVL.

This CDR3 is CASSLRDRNYGYTF. The CDR3 bases are TGTGCCAGCAGTCTACGGGATCGTAACTATGGCTACACCTTC. The rearrangement joins TRBV6-5 to TRBJ1-2; the D is unclear. Germline CDR1 and CDR2: MNHEY and SVGAGI. V lost 5 bases to trimming and J lost 1 base, with 11 bases between them. The CDR3 contains 14 residues.

The DNA for the CDR3 is TGTGCCAGCAGCCAAGAGTTACCCCTCACTCCTAGACACCGACTTCTTTGGGAGACCCAGTACTTC. Protein sequence: CASSQELPLTPRHRLLWETQYF. The chain couples TRBV14 to TRBJ2-5; D is unresolved. Germline-derived CDR1 and CDR2 are SGHDN and FVKESK. The CDR3 extends over 22 amino acids. V was pared by 0 bases and J by 5 bases, with 34 bases between.

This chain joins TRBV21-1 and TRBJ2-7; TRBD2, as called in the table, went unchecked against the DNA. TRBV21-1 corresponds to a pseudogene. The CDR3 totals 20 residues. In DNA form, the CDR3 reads TGTGCCAGCAGCAAAGAATACACTAGCGGGAGACTAATAAGCTCCTACGAGCAGTACTTC. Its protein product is CASSKEYTSGRLISSYEQYF.

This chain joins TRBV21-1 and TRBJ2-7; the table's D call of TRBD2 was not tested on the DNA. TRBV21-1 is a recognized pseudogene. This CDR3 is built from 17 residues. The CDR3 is CASSKVLSRRENHEQYF. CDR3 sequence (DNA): TGTGCCAGCAGCAAAGTCTTGTCGAGGCGGGAGAACCACGAGCAGTACTTC.

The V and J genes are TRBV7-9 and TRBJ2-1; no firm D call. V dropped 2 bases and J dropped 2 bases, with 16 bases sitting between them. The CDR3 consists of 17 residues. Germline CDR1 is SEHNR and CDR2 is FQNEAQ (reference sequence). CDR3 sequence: CASSLRSAKLTYNEQFF. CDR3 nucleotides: TGTGCCAGCAGCTTAAGGTCAGCCAAACTTACCTACAATGAGCAGTTCTTC.

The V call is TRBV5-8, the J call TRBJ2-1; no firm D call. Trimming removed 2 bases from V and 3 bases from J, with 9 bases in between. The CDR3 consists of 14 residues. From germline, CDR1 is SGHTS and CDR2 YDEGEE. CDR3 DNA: TGTGCCAGCAGCTTTCGCTATAACTACAATGAGCAGTTCTTC. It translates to CASSFRYNYNEQFF.

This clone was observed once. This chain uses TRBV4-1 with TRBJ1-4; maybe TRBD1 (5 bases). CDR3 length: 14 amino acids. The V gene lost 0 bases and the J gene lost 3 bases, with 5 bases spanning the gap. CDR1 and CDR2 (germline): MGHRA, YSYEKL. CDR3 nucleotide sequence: TGCGCCAGCAGCCAAGAGGGGGCTAATGAAAAACTGTTTTTT. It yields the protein CASSQEGANEKLFF.

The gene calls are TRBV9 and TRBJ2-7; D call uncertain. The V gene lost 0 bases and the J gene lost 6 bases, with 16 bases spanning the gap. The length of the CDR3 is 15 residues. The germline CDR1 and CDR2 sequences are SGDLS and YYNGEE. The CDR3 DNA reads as TGTGCCAGCAGCGTAGCCCCTGACCCACAAGGCGAGCAGTACTTC. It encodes CASSVAPDPQGEQYF.

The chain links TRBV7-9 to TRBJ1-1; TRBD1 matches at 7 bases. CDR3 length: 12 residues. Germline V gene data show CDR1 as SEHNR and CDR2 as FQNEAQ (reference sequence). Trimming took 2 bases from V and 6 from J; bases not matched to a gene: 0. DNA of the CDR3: TGTGCCAGCAGCTTACAGGGGGCTGAAGCTTTCTTT. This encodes CASSLQGAEAFF.

The CDR3 spells CASSLRAGGWSETQYF. The CDR3 DNA reads TGTGCCAGCAGTCTCCGAGCGGGAGGATGGTCGGAGACCCAGTACTTC. The rearrangement joins TRBV28 to TRBJ2-5; 9 bases line up with TRBD2. The CDR3 totals 16 residues. The V segment lost 5 bases and the J segment 5 bases; nucleotides outside the gene matches: 12. Germline V gene data show CDR1 as MDHEN and CDR2 as SYDVKM.

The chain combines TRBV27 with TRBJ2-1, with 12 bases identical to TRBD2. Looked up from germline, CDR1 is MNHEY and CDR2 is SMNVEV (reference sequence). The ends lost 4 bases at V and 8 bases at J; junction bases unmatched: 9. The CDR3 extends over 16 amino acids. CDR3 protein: CASSSSLAGGVDEQFF. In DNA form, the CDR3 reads TGTGCCAGCAGTTCCTCACTAGCGGGAGGTGTCGATGAGCAGTTCTTC.

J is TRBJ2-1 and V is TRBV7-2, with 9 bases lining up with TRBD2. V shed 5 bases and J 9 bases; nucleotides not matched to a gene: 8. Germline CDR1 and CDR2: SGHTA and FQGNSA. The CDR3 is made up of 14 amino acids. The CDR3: CASSPIAGVSEQFF. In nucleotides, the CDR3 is TGTGCCAGCAGCCCGATAGCGGGAGTCAGTGAGCAGTTCTTC.

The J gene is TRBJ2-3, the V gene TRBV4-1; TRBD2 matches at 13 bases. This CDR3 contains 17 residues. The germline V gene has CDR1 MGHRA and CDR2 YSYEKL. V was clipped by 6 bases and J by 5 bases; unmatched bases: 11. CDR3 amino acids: CASRGTSGTSPQDTQYF. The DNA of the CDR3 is TGCGCCAGCAGAGGGACTAGCGGGACCTCACCCCAAGATACGCAGTATTTT.

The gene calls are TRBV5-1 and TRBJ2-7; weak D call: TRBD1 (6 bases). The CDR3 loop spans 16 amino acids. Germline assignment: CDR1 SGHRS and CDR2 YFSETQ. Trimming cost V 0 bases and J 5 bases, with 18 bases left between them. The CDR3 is CASSLVISGEHDEQYF. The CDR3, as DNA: TGCGCCAGCAGCTTGGTGATTTCAGGGGAGCATGACGAGCAGTACTTC.

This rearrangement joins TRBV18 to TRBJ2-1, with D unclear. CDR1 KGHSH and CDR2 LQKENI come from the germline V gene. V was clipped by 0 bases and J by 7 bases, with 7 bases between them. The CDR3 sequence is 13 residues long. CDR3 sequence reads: CASSPPTLNEQFF. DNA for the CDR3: TGTGCCAGCTCACCACCGACGCTAAATGAGCAGTTCTTC. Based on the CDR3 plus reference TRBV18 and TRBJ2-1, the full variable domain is NAGVMQNPRHLVRRRGQEARLRCSPMKGHSHVYWYRQLPEEGLKFMVYLQKENIIDESGMPKERFSAEFPKEGPSILRIQQVVRGDSAAYFCASSPPTLNEQFFGPGTRLTVL.

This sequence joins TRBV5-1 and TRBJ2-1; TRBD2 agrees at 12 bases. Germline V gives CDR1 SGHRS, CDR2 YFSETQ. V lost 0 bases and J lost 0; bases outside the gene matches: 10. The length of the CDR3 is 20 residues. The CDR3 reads CASSLASGLAGWSSYNEQFF. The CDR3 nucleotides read TGCGCCAGCAGCTTGGCGTCGGGACTAGCGGGCTGGAGCTCCTACAATGAGCAGTTCTTC.

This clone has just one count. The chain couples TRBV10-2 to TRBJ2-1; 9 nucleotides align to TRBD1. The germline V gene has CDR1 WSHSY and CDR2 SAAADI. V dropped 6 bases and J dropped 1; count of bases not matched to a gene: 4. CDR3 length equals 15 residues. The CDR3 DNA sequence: TGCGCCAGCAGGACAGGGGGAGGGTCCTACAATGAGCAGTTCTTC. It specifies CASRTGGGSYNEQFF.